Listed here is a single TCR beta chain. No antigen is known for it. The CDR3 loop spans 15 amino acids. Germline assignment: CDR1 SGHAT and CDR2 FQNNGV. The V and J ends lost 5 bases and 2 bases respectively, with 12 bases between them. Study-level points and caveats: The larger-cohort validation was restricted to a single TCR beta V-J rearrangement rather than whole repertoires.

Full-length variable regions came from constant-region reverse primers plus semi-nested Nested Universal Primer A PCR. TCRdb recomputed calls from the 5' RACE reads with MiXCR, one row per CDR3 protein. This sample yields 60,000 to 65,000 distinct CDR3 sequences, of which around 30% are seen a single time; about 2.3% belongs to the top ten. The chain has TRBV11-2 and TRBJ2-2, with D perhaps matching TRBD2 (5 bases). Source material: tumor-infiltrating naive CD4+ T cells sorted from the breast tumor. Subset reported: naive CD4+ T cells, CD4+CD45RA+CD25-. This receptor was identified in a female donor with breast cancer. The CDR3 nucleotides read TGTGCCAGCAGCCGGAGAGGGATTAACACCGGGGAGCTGTTTTTT. It codes for CASSRRGINTGELFF. Based on the CDR3 plus reference TRBV11-2 and TRBJ2-2, the full variable domain is EAGVAQSPRYKIIEKRQSVAFWCNPISGHATLYWYQQILGQGPKLLIQFQNNGVVDDSQLPKDRFSAERLKGVDSTLKIQPAKLEDSAVYLCASSRRGINTGELFFGEGSRLTVL.